This T cell receptor beta chain stems from a study of vaccination effects on CD4 cells after COVID-19. Assay: immunoSEQ multiplex PCR; the TCRdb copy retains only in-frame clones and omits some. Among about 20,000 clones listed, about 75% were seen once. Peptide-pool stimulation followed by sequencing identified expanded antigen-specific CD4+ clonotypes in the ViraFEST assay. Culture proceeded for nine to ten days, and CD4+ T cells were then isolated. Vaccinated recipients, who were negative for nucleocapsid antibodies, had no history of SARS-CoV-2 infection. Half-medium changes using IL-2 medium occurred on days 3 and 7. On this clone: Its specificity is unknown.

CDR1 and CDR2 (germline): ENHRY, SYGVKD. This CDR3 has 15 amino acids. After removal of 5 bases from V and 1 base from J, the junction contained 4 bases not matched to a gene. The study's findings and limits: Convalescent patients were scarce, and early post-infection timepoints were absent.

This receptor was taken from a human donor who received a COVID-19 vaccine. This chain connects TRBV10-3 to TRBJ2-7, with 11 nucleotides matching TRBD2. The sample was CD4+ T cells from PBMCs cultured with HCoV-NL63 spike peptides, taken before COVID-19 vaccination. CDR3 nucleotides: TGTGCCATCAGTATGGGGACTAGCGGTTCCTACGAGCAGTACTTC. The encoded protein is CAISMGTSGSYEQYF.